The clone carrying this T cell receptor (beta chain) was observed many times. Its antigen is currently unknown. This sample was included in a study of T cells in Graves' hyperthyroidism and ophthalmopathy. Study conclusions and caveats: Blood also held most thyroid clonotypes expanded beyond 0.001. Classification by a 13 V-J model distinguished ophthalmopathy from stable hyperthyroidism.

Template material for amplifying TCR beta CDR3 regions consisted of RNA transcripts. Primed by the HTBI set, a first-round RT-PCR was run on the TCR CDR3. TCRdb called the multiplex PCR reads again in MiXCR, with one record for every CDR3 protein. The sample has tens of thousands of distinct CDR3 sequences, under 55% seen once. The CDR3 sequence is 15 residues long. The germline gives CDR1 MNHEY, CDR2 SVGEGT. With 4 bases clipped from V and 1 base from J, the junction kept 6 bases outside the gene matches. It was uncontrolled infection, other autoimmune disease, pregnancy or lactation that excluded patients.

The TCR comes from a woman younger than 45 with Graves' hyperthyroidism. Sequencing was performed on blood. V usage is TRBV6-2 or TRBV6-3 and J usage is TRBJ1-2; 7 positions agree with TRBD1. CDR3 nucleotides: TGTGCCAGCAGTTCCCGGGACAGAGATAACTATGGCTACACCTTC. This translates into CASSSRDRDNYGYTF.